A single sample is the source of the 10 T cell receptor beta chains below, sequenced in a study of PD-1 blockade in mismatch repair-deficient tumors (dated by TCRdb to between 2016 and 2019). The library relied on the immunoSEQ multiplex PCR assay. Held by TCRdb, this immuneACCESS table contains in-frame sequences only and omits some clones. Under half of the omission traces to an unresolved V gene where checked; the cause of the rest is unknown. Across this sample there are some 97,000 clones, with 82% seen only once. The ten largest clones add up to 6.3% of the sample. Sample: peripheral blood, taken approximately 35 weeks after starting pembrolizumab. The receptors here all came from an adult with mismatch repair-deficient cancer.

The chain employs TRBV20-1 and TRBJ2-7; no definite D call. V dropped 1 base and J dropped 6 bases, with 7 bases sitting between them. CDR3 length: 11 residues. Germline CDR1 reads DFQATT; CDR2 reads SNEGSKA (reference sequence). CDR3 sequence reads: CSARAGREQYF. In DNA, the CDR3 is TGCAGTGCTAGAGCTGGACGCGAGCAGTACTTC.

CDR3 nucleotide sequence: TGCGCCAGCAGCTTGGAGGGGACAGGGGAGGACTATGGCTACACCTTC. It is translated as CASSLEGTGEDYGYTF. The V call is TRBV5-1, the J call TRBJ1-2, with TRBD1 matching 10 bases. Germline trimming cut 0 bases from V and 3 bases from J; bases unmatched to any gene: 5. The CDR3 extends over 16 amino acids. Germline loops: CDR1 SGHRS, CDR2 YFSETQ.

The chain uses TRBV9 and TRBJ1-5; TRBD1 is a possible D gene (5 bases). Trimming cost V 3 bases and J 4 bases, with 14 bases left between them. CDR1 and CDR2 from the germline V gene are SGDLS and YYNGEE. The CDR3 has 15 residues. The CDR3 coding sequence is TGTGCCAGCAGCGCGGCCGGGGCCACTAATCAGCCCCAGCATTTT. It yields the protein CASSAAGATNQPQHF.

The chain employs TRBV11-3 and TRBJ2-2; TRBD1 agrees at 8 bases. The CDR3 sequence is 14 residues long. Unmatched junction bases numbered 8, after V lost 10 bases and J lost 4 bases. Per germline, CDR1 SGHNT and CDR2 YENEEA. The CDR3 reads CATNTGQVTGELFF. The CDR3 region has the DNA TGTGCCACCAACACGGGACAGGTCACCGGGGAGCTGTTTTTT.

This chain connects TRBV6-1 to TRBJ1-1, with TRBD1 as a possible D gene (5 bases). The V end was cut by 2 bases, the J end by 7 bases, with 14 bases between. Germline-derived CDR1 and CDR2 are MNHNS and SASEGT. The CDR3 is 14 amino acids. CDR3 residues: CASSERGRWGEAFF. The DNA of the CDR3 is TGTGCCAGCAGTGAAAGGGGCAGGTGGGGTGAAGCTTTCTTT.

The V and J genes are TRBV27 and TRBJ2-7; 10 nucleotides line up with TRBD1. Germline-derived CDR1 and CDR2 are MNHEY and SMNVEV (reference sequence). CDR3 length: 14 residues. Trimming removed 3 bases from V and 6 bases from J; junction bases left unmatched: 5. The CDR3: CASSFGGTGVEQYF. Written as DNA, the CDR3 is TGTGCCAGCAGTTTTGGCGGGACAGGGGTCGAGCAGTACTTC.

The chain joins TRBV30 to TRBJ2-5, with D perhaps matching TRBD1 (6 bases). Trimming pared 5 bases from V and 6 bases from J, leaving 16 bases between. This CDR3 region has 13 residues. Germline V gives CDR1 GTSNPN, CDR2 SVGIG (reference sequence). This CDR3 reads CAWVAPGTQTQYF. CDR3 coding DNA: TGTGCCTGGGTGGCCCCCGGGACACAGACCCAGTACTTC.

V gene TRBV7-9 combines with J gene TRBJ1-1; D is unresolved. The CDR3 runs to 14 residues. Deletions cut 1 base from V and 0 bases from J, with 6 bases between. Per germline, CDR1 SEHNR and CDR2 FQNEAQ (reference sequence). CDR3 nucleotides: TGTGCCAGCAGCTTAGGGGTCATGAACACTGAAGCTTTCTTT. Translation gives CASSLGVMNTEAFF.

V and J are TRBV2 and TRBJ2-1, with 7 nucleotides matching TRBD1. The CDR3 covers 13 residues. Trimming removed 7 bases from V and 9 bases from J; junction bases left unmatched: 9. CDR1 is SNHLY and CDR2 is FYNNEI in the germline V gene. CDR3 amino acids: CASILKQGIEQFF. The CDR3, as DNA: TGTGCCAGCATACTAAAACAGGGGATTGAGCAGTTCTTC.

The chain combines TRBV9 with TRBJ2-5; D might be TRBD2 (6 bases). The V gene's germline CDR1 is SGDLS and CDR2 YYNGEE. V gave up 4 bases and J gave up 4 bases, with 14 bases separating them. CDR3 length equals 14 residues. The CDR3, as DNA: TGTGCCAGCAGCCTTGAACGGGGGAGAGAGACCCAGTACTTC. It translates to CASSLERGRETQYF.